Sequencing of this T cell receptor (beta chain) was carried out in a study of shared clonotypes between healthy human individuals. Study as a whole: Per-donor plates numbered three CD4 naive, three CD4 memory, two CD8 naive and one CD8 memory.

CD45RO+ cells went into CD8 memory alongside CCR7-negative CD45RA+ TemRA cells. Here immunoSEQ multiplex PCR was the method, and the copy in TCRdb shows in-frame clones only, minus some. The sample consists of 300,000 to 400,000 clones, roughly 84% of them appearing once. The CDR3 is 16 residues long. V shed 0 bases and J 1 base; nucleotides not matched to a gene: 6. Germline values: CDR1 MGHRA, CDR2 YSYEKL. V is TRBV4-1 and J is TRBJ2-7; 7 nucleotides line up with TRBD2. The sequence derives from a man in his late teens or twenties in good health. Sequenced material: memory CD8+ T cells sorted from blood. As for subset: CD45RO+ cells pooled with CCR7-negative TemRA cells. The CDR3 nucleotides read TGCGCCAGCAGCCAAGAACCCAGCGGGGAATCCTACGAGCAGTACTTC. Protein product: CASSQEPSGESYEQYF.